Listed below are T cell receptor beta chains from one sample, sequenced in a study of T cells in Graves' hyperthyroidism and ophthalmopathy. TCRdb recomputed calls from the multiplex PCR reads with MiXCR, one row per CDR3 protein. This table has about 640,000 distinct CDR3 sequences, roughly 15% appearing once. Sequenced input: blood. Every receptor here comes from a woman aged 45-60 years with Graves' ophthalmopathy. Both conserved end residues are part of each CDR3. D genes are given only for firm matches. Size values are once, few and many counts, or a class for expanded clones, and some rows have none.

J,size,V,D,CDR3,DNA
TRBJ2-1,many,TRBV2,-,CASTGPPPRNEQFF,TGTGCCAGCACTGGACCCCCCCCGCGCAATGAGCAGTTCTTC
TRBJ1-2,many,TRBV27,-,CASRVQGLGYTF,TGTGCCAGCAGGGTCCAGGGGTTAGGCTACACCTTC
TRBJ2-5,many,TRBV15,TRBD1,CATSSGGQGASVGTQYF,TGTGCCACCAGCAGTGGTGGACAGGGGGCAAGTGTGGGGACCCAGTACTTC
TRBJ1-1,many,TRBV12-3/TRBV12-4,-,CASSLLGSAFF,TGTGCCAGCAGTTTGCTGGGCTCAGCTTTCTTT
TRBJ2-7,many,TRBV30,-,CAWSLTGGAYEQYF,TGTGCCTGGAGTCTGACCGGCGGGGCCTACGAGCAGTACTTC
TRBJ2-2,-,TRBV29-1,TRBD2,CSVLGLAGNTGELFF,TGCAGCGTCCTAGGACTAGCGGGAAATACCGGGGAGCTGTTTTTT
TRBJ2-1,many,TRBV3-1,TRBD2,CASSQELIAGAEQFF,TGTGCCAGCAGCCAAGAACTGATAGCGGGAGCTGAGCAGTTCTTC
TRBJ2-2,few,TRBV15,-,CATSRDRYRGELFF,TGTGCCACCAGCAGAGATCGCTACCGCGGGGAGCTGTTTTTT
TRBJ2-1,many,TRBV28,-,CASSREEYNEQFF,TGTGCCAGCAGTAGAGAAGAATACAATGAGCAGTTCTTC
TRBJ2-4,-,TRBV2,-,CASSEARGGGNIQYF,TGTGCCAGCAGTGAAGCGCGGGGCGGAGGGAACATTCAGTACTTC
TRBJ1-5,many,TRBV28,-,CASSWDPSNQPQHF,TGTGCCAGCAGTTGGGACCCTAGCAATCAGCCCCAGCATTTT
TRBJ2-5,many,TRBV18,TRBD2,CASSLTSGKGETQYF,TGTGCCAGCTCACTAACTAGCGGGAAGGGCGAGACCCAGTACTTC
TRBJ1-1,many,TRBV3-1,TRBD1,CASSHTAGTGGNTEAFF,TGTGCCAGCAGCCACACGGCCGGGACAGGGGGGAACACTGAAGCTTTCTTT
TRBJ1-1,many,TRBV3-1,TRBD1,CATGTDVMNTEAFF,TGTGCCACCGGGACAGACGTTATGAACACTGAAGCTTTCTTT
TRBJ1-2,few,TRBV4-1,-,CASSQDSGTFYGYTF,TGCGCCAGCAGCCAAGACTCTGGGACCTTCTATGGCTACACCTTC
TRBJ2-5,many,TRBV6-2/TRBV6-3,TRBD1,CASSYLGQVTRSQYF,TGTGCCAGCAGTTACTTGGGACAGGTAACCCGCTCCCAGTACTTC
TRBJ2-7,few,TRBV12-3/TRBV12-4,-,CASSLSAVNYEQYF,TGTGCCAGCAGTTTATCAGCCGTAAACTACGAGCAGTACTTC
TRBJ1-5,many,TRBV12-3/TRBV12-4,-,CASSRTVSQSSGNQPQHF,TGTGCCAGCAGCCGGACAGTCAGTCAGTCTAGCGGCAATCAGCCCCAGCATTTT
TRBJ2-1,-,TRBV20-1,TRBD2,CSAWTSGSKSSYNEQFF,TGCAGTGCTTGGACTAGCGGGTCGAAGAGCTCCTACAATGAGCAGTTCTTC
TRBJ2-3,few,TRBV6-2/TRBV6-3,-,CASLTRTRAPTPDTQYF,TGTGCCAGTCTAACCCGGACGCGGGCACCTACCCCAGATACGCAGTATTTT
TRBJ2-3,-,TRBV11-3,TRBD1,CASSTGTEPSTDTQYF,TGTGCCAGCAGCACGGGGACAGAGCCTAGCACAGATACGCAGTATTTT
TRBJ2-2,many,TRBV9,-,CASSPLKSASAGELFF,TGTGCCAGCAGCCCATTGAAGAGCGCTAGCGCCGGGGAGCTGTTTTTT
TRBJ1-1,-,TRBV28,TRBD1,CASSLGTGTEASF,TGTGCCAGCAGTTTGGGGACAGGGACTGAAGCTTCCTTT
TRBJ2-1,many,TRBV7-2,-,CASSLDTSRAEQFF,TGTGCCAGCAGCTTAGATACTAGCAGAGCGGAGCAGTTCTTC
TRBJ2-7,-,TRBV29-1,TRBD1,CSVELGTAYEQYF,TGCAGCGTTGAACTGGGGACAGCCTACGAGCAGTACTTC
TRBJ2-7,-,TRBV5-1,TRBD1,CASSLGTVSSYEQYF,TGCGCCAGCAGCTTAGGGACAGTGAGCTCCTACGAGCAGTACTTC
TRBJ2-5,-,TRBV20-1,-,CSARDSPGETQYF,TGCAGTGCTAGAGATTCGCCGGGAGAGACCCAGTACTTC
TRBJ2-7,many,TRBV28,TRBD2,CASSFIASGVYEQYF,TGTGCCAGCAGTTTCATCGCTAGCGGGGTTTACGAGCAGTACTTC
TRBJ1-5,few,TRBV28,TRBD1,CASSHTGADQPQHF,TGTGCCAGCAGTCATACAGGGGCTGATCAGCCCCAGCATTTT
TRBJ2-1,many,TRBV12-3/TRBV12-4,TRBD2,CASRGLAYEQFF,TGTGCCAGCAGGGGACTAGCATATGAGCAGTTCTTC
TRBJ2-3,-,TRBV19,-,CASSIGGGDTQYF,TGTGCCAGTAGTATTGGAGGGGGAGATACGCAGTATTTT
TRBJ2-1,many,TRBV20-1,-,CSARTGSSYNEQFF,TGCAGTGCTAGGACGGGGAGCTCCTACAATGAGCAGTTCTTC
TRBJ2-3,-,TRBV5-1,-,CASSLTHRRILSTDTQYF,TGCGCCAGCAGCTTGACCCACCGGCGGATACTTAGCACAGATACGCAGTATTTT
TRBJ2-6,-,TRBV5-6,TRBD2,CASSLAGGGLAGANVLTF,TGTGCCAGCAGCTTAGCTGGGGGGGGATTGGCTGGGGCCAACGTCCTGACTTTC
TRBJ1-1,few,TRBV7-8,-,CASSPRPDRNTEAFF,TGTGCCAGCAGCCCGCGTCCGGACAGGAACACTGAAGCTTTCTTT
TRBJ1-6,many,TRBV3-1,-,CASSNIQNSPLHF,TGTGCCAGCAGCAACATCCAGAATTCACCCCTCCACTTT
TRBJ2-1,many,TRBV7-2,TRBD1,CASSKRQGTYNEQFF,TGTGCCAGCAGCAAACGACAGGGGACCTACAATGAGCAGTTCTTC
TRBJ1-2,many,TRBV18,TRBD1,CASSQPGQGDYGYTF,TGTGCCAGCTCACAACCGGGACAGGGTGACTATGGCTACACCTTC
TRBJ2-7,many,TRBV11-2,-,CASSLDWGFSYEQYF,TGTGCCAGCAGCTTAGATTGGGGATTCTCCTACGAGCAGTACTTC
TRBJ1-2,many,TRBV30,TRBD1,CAWDRDRASNYGYTF,TGTGCCTGGGACCGGGACAGGGCTTCGAACTATGGCTACACCTTC
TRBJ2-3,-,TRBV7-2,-,CASSQEPRLSTDTQYF,TGCGCCAGCAGCCAAGAACCGCGGCTAAGCACAGATACGCAGTATTTT
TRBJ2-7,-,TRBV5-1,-,CASSYAFREQYF,TGCGCCAGCAGCTACGCATTTCGGGAGCAGTACTTC
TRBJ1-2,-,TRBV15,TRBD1,CATSRGDRGFSYGYTF,TGTGCCACCAGCAGAGGGGACAGGGGGTTTTCATATGGCTACACCTTC
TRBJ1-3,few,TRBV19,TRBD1,CASSQKTGGYSSGNTIYF,TGTGCCAGTAGTCAGAAGACAGGGGGCTACTCCTCTGGAAACACCATATATTTT
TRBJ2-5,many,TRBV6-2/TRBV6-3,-,CASAIFKGRLGETQYF,TGTGCCAGCGCCATCTTCAAGGGCAGGCTCGGAGAGACCCAGTACTTC
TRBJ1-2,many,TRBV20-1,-,CSARDGAGGYTF,TGCAGTGCTAGAGATGGGGCGGGAGGCTACACCTTC
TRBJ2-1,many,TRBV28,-,CASSSHPFEQFF,TGTGCCAGCAGTTCACATCCCTTTGAGCAGTTCTTC
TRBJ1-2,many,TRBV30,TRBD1,CAWSPGGVVGYTF,TGTGCCTGGAGCCCAGGGGGAGTCGTTGGCTACACCTTC
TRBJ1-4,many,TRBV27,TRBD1,CASSSRTGGGFYEKLFF,TGTGCCAGCAGTTCGAGGACAGGGGGCGGGTTCTACGAAAAACTGTTTTTT
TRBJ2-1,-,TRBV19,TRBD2,CASSIDWTSGNNEQFF,TGTGCCAGTAGTATAGATTGGACTAGCGGGAACAATGAGCAGTTCTTC
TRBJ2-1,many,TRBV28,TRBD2,CASGPDHTETSGRLRWEQFF,TGTGCCAGCGGACCGGACCACACCGAGACTAGCGGGAGACTCCGTTGGGAGCAGTTCTTC
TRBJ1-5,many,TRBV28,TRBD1,CASTLGGGAYQPQHF,TGTGCCAGCACTTTAGGAGGGGGCGCATATCAGCCCCAGCATTTT
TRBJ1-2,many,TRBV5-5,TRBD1,CASSPDRVVGYTF,TGTGCCAGCAGTCCGGACAGGGTTGTTGGCTACACCTTC
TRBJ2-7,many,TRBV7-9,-,CASSYRAGYEQYF,TGTGCCAGCAGTTACAGGGCGGGGTACGAGCAGTACTTC
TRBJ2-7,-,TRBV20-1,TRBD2,CSASPRLAGSYEQYF,TGCAGTGCTAGCCCCCGACTAGCGGGAAGCTACGAGCAGTACTTC